The entry that follows covers one T cell receptor beta chain sequence. The antigen is unknown. Trimming removed 3 bases at V and 2 bases at J, with 14 bases between. Germline V gives CDR1 SGHRS, CDR2 YFSETQ. The CDR3 runs 15 residues. The data belong to a study of T-cell memory formation after mild COVID-19. Findings and limits, study-wide: From day 15 to 85, contracting clones were balanced between CD4 and CD8, whereas later expanders leaned toward CD4+. In pre-infection memory, a portion of responding clones appeared, which suggested that cross-reactive memory joined. Chiefly within CM and EM were the contracting CD4+ clones; CD8+ ones were within EMRA.

Each CDR3 protein gets one entry after TCRdb re-called the 5' RACE reads with MiXCR. The sample has about 140,000 distinct CDR3 sequences; about 5.5% are singletons. The rearrangement links TRBV5-1 to TRBJ1-1, with D perhaps TRBD1 (5 bases). This clonotype was obtained from an adult woman who had mild COVID-19 (a few samples of this study predate the infection). Cell type and time point are not known. The specimen sequenced was PBMCs or a T cell subset sorted from them (not recorded which). The DNA for the CDR3 is TGCGCCAGCAGCTCAAGAGGGGTGGTCAACACTGAAGCTTTCTTT. It yields the protein CASSSRGVVNTEAFF.